The next 6 T cell receptor beta chains were all read from a single sample in a study of blood T cell repertoires in COVID-19. Profiled with immunoSEQ multiplex PCR; TCRdb holds only in-frame clones, not every one. The data show tens of thousands of clones, more than 75% seen once. Sequencing was carried out using peripheral blood. All receptors derive from a man aged 70 or older with active or convalescent COVID-19.

CDR3 DNA: TGCGCCAGCAGCTTGGGTCCCCGGGCGGGAGGCTACAATGAGCAGTTCTTC. Translating gives CASSLGPRAGGYNEQFF. The gene calls are TRBV5-1 and TRBJ2-1, with 8 bases fitting TRBD2. The CDR3 totals 17 residues. Germline CDR1 and CDR2: SGHRS and YFSETQ. V trimming: 0 bases; J trimming: 3 bases; junction bases outside the gene matches: 8.

The chain combines TRBV3-1 (or the pseudogene TRBV3-2) with TRBJ1-1; 9 bases fit TRBD1. The germline V gene has CDR1 LGHDT and CDR2 YNNKEL (reference sequence). The CDR3 loop spans 15 amino acids. V dropped 6 bases and J dropped 4; count of bases not matched to a gene: 9. Written as DNA, the CDR3 is TGTGCCAGCAGACCCACAGGGGGCGTGGGCACTGAAGCTTTCTTT. This translates into CASRPTGGVGTEAFF.

The chain links TRBV25-1 to TRBJ2-2; possible D gene TRBD1, 6 bases. The V and J ends lost 5 bases and 6 bases respectively, with 13 bases between them. This CDR3 region has 14 residues. Germline lookup yields CDR1 MGHDK and CDR2 SYGVNS. The CDR3 spells CASSQGMGPGELFF. CDR3 coding DNA: TGTGCCAGCAGTCAGGGGATGGGACCCGGGGAGCTGTTTTTT.

The chain combines TRBV19 with TRBJ2-1; 11 nucleotides agree with TRBD2. Germline loops: CDR1 LNHDA, CDR2 SQIVND (reference sequence). The CDR3 extends over 20 amino acids. V dropped 5 bases and J dropped 0; count of bases not matched to a gene: 15. The CDR3 loop reads CASSPRGLAGKKSSYNEQFF. In DNA form, the CDR3 reads TGTGCCAGTAGTCCCCGCGGACTAGCGGGCAAAAAAAGCTCCTACAATGAGCAGTTCTTC.

V and J are TRBV27 and TRBJ1-1; 12 bases are shared with TRBD1. The CDR3 is made up of 19 amino acids. V lost 3 bases to trimming and J lost 1 base; unmatched junction nucleotides: 12. Germline V CDR1 and CDR2: MNHEY, SMNVEV (reference sequence). CDR3: CASSFQSPGTGGPNTEAFF. The DNA for the CDR3 is TGTGCCAGCAGTTTCCAGTCTCCCGGGACAGGGGGCCCGAACACTGAAGCTTTCTTT.

V usage is TRBV29-1 and J usage is TRBJ2-1; a weak D match, TRBD2 (6 bases). Trimming shortened V by 4 bases and J by 9 bases, and 7 bases separated the two germline ends. The germline gives CDR1 SQVTM, CDR2 ANQGSEA. The CDR3 is 10 amino acids. The DNA for the CDR3 is TGCAGCGTTGTGCGGGGTGAGCAGTTCTTC. This gives the protein CSVVRGEQFF.